This TCR beta chain was sequenced for a study of T cell responses to AZD1222 COVID-19 vaccine. General study findings and limits: Only a handful of AZD1222 recipients were seropositive at baseline. Donors were chiefly white British, with a greater number of females, and clonal diversity was perhaps underestimated. Dominant at 160-218 and 743-854, vaccine-associated CD4 TCRs also spanned spike.

Sequencing used immunoSEQ multiplex PCR; TCRdb keeps in-frame clones, though not all of them. There are roughly 130,000 clones in the sample; over 75% occur only once, and approximately 3.4% lies in the top ten. With respect to this clone: Its antigen is currently unknown.

Germline V gene sequence: CDR1 SGDLS, CDR2 YYNGEE. V gave up 4 bases and J gave up 10 bases, with 18 bases separating them. The CDR3 has 14 residues. This TCR derives from an adult in good health. Specimen: peripheral blood, collected on day 0 of AZD1222 vaccination. This chain uses TRBV9 with TRBJ2-1; possible D gene TRBD1, 5 bases. As DNA, the CDR3 is TGTGCCAGCAGCCGAGCCAGGGATGGTAGAGAGCAGTTCTTC. The encoded protein is CASSRARDGREQFF.